Following are 17 T cell receptor beta chains from one sample sequenced in a study of OX40 agonist ivuxolimab in advanced cancers. Repertoires were generated with immunoSEQ multiplex PCR, while TCRdb's copy carries only in-frame clones and drops some. Among 65,000 to 90,000 clones listed, roughly 87% were seen once. The source material was CD4+ or CD8+ T cells sorted from blood, sampled in a trial of the OX40 agonist ivuxolimab. The receptors come from an adult with an advanced solid tumor such as melanoma, head and neck, liver or kidney cancer.

The chain combines TRBV30 with TRBJ1-1; D gene uncertain. Germline CDR1 is GTSNPN and CDR2 is SVGIG (reference sequence). Trimming cost V 0 bases and J 5 bases, with 10 bases left between them. The CDR3 spans 13 residues. The CDR3 protein is CAWSVGGGTEAFF. DNA for the CDR3: TGTGCCTGGAGTGTGGGCGGAGGAACTGAAGCTTTCTTT. The full variable domain, its missing parts supplied by reference TRBV30 and TRBJ1-1, is SQTIHQWPATLVQPVGSPLSLECTVEGTSNPNLYWYRQAAGRGLQLLFYSVGIGQISSEVPQNLSASRPQDRQFILSSKKLLLSDSGFYLCAWSVGGGTEAFFGQGTRLTVV.

The V and J genes are TRBV11-2 and TRBJ1-1; D possibly corresponds to TRBD1 (6 bases). Trimming left V 3 bases short and J 0 bases short, with 8 bases between. This CDR3 has 14 residues. CDR1 is SGHAT, CDR2 FQNNGV, per germline. DNA of the CDR3: TGTGCCAGCAGCTTCGGACAGCTGAACACTGAAGCTTTCTTT. Its protein product is CASSFGQLNTEAFF.

The chain joins TRBV29-1 to TRBJ1-1; 7 bases are shared with TRBD1. V lost 7 bases to trimming and J lost 3 bases; unmatched junction nucleotides: 5. The CDR3 covers 12 residues. Germline lookup yields CDR1 SQVTM and CDR2 ANQGSEA. CDR3 nucleotide sequence: TGCAGCGCATTGACAGGGTACACTGAAGCTTTCTTT. It encodes CSALTGYTEAFF.

This chain links TRBV7-9 with TRBJ2-7, with D unresolved. Trimming removed 7 bases at V and 1 base at J, with 5 bases between. This CDR3 has 11 residues. Germline V lookup: CDR1 SEHNR, CDR2 FQNEAQ (reference sequence). The CDR3, as DNA: TGTGCCAGCACCCCATCCTACGAGCAGTACTTC. Encoded protein: CASTPSYEQYF.

The rearrangement links TRBV30 to TRBJ1-3; no clear D. Trimming left V 3 bases short and J 0 bases short, with 9 bases between. Germline V gene sequence: CDR1 GTSNPN, CDR2 SVGIG (reference sequence). The CDR3 extends over 14 amino acids. This chain's CDR3 is CAWRLGDSGNTIYF. CDR3 nucleotide sequence: TGTGCCTGGAGGCTTGGCGACTCTGGAAACACCATATATTTT.

DNA for the CDR3: TGTGCCAGCAGCCTACTTACAGGGGCCGGCGCAGATACGCAGTATTTT. It encodes CASSLLTGAGADTQYF. The chain is built from TRBV14 and TRBJ2-3, with 7 bases fitting TRBD1. Per the germline V gene, CDR1 is SGHDN and CDR2 is FVKESK. The CDR3 sequence is 16 residues long. The trim removed 4 bases at V and 4 bases at J, leaving 11 bases unmatched.

This clone showed up many times. The rearrangement joins TRBV11-3 to TRBJ2-7; no reliable D call. The CDR3 spans 13 residues. Germline V gene data show CDR1 as SGHNT and CDR2 as YENEEA. The V gene lost 5 bases and the J gene lost 1 base, with 9 bases spanning the gap. The CDR3 loop reads CASSQRLSYEQYF. The CDR3 DNA sequence: TGTGCCAGCAGCCAAAGGCTTTCCTACGAGCAGTACTTC.

The rearrangement joins TRBV2 to TRBJ1-1; no firm D call. V lost 6 bases, J lost 7 bases, and 6 bases lay in between. The CDR3 has 10 residues. Per the germline V gene, CDR1 is SNHLY and CDR2 is FYNNEI. The CDR3 region is CASRGDEAFF. For the CDR3, the DNA is TGTGCCAGCAGGGGCGATGAAGCTTTCTTT. The whole variable domain, filled in from reference TRBV2 and TRBJ1-1, reads EPEVTQTPSHQVTQMGQEVILRCVPISNHLYFYWYRQILGQKVEFLVSFYNNEISEKSEIFDDQFSVERPDGSNFTLKIRSTKLEDSAMYFCASRGDEAFFGQGTRLTVV.

In its sample, this clone was seen a few times. The chain couples TRBV7-3 to TRBJ1-1; no definite D call. The germline V gene has CDR1 SGHTA and CDR2 FQGTGA. V gave up 2 bases and J gave up 0 bases, with 4 bases separating them. The CDR3 has 13 amino acids. The CDR3 protein is CASSLVLNTEAFF. Here the CDR3 DNA reads TGTGCCAGCAGCTTAGTCCTGAACACTGAAGCTTTCTTT.

The V gene is TRBV7-3, the J gene TRBJ2-1; 10 bases map to TRBD2. The CDR3 sequence is 15 residues long. Per the germline V gene, CDR1 is SGHTA and CDR2 is FQGTGA. Unmatched junction bases numbered 5, after V lost 5 bases and J lost 4 bases. The CDR3 loop is CASSLGLAEYNEQFF. The DNA for the CDR3 is TGTGCCAGCAGCCTTGGACTAGCGGAATACAATGAGCAGTTCTTC.

This chain uses TRBV6-6 with TRBJ2-5; 11 bases are a match to TRBD2. Germline CDR1 and CDR2: MNHNY and SVGAGI (reference sequence). This CDR3 has 15 residues. V shed 5 bases and J 5 bases; nucleotides not matched to a gene: 7. The CDR3 sequence: CASSRVAGGGETQYF. The CDR3 nucleotides are TGTGCCAGCAGTAGGGTAGCGGGAGGGGGGGAGACCCAGTACTTC.

The chain joins TRBV5-1 to TRBJ1-6, with a weak D call TRBD1 (5 bases). Trimming took off 2 bases at V and 7 bases at J, with 25 bases between the two ends. There are 19 residues in the CDR3. Germline lookup yields CDR1 SGHRS and CDR2 YFSETQ. The CDR3 loop reads CASSFVDPRDGKRNSPLHF. In DNA, the CDR3 is TGCGCCAGCAGCTTCGTTGACCCACGGGACGGCAAAAGAAATTCACCCCTCCACTTT.

J is TRBJ1-1 and V is TRBV29-1; 8 bases map to TRBD1. Trimming took 7 bases from V and 5 from J; bases not matched to a gene: 15. Germline CDR1 SQVTM, CDR2 ANQGSEA. The CDR3 spans 15 residues. Here the CDR3 DNA reads TGCAGCGGGAAGGACAGGGCCGGTAGGACGACTGAAGCTTTCTTT. Protein sequence: CSGKDRAGRTTEAFF.

The chain couples TRBV28 to TRBJ1-1, with D hard to call. Germline CDR1 is MDHEN and CDR2 is SYDVKM. Trimming removed 5 bases from V and 0 bases from J, with 13 bases in between. CDR3 size: 15 residues. The CDR3 loop reads CASSPLGAMNTEAFF. As DNA, the CDR3 is TGTGCCAGCAGTCCACTAGGTGCCATGAACACTGAAGCTTTCTTT.

This clone was picked up a small number of times. The rearrangement uses TRBV30 and TRBJ1-2; 8 nucleotides agree with TRBD1. V trimming: 1 base; J trimming: 4 bases; junction bases outside the gene matches: 5. CDR1 and CDR2 from the germline V gene are GTSNPN and SVGIG (reference sequence). The CDR3 has 14 residues. The CDR3 protein is CAWSGGRGLYGYTF. For the CDR3, the DNA is TGTGCCTGGAGTGGTGGCAGGGGGCTCTATGGCTACACCTTC.

The gene calls are TRBV6-6 and TRBJ2-7; D is unclear. This CDR3 has 13 residues. V shed 0 bases and J shed 4 bases, with 7 bases lying between them. Germline V gene lookup returns CDR1 MNHNY and CDR2 SVGAGI (reference sequence). The CDR3 DNA sequence: TGTGCCAGCAGTTACTCGAATCGGTACGAGCAGTACTTC. Its translation is CASSYSNRYEQYF.

V and J are TRBV7-9 and TRBJ2-5; D gene unclear. This CDR3 has 12 residues. V lost 1 base, J lost 10 bases, and 10 bases lay in between. Germline values: CDR1 SEHNR, CDR2 FQNEAQ (reference sequence). CDR3 in amino acids: CASSLGSGYQYF. In nucleotides, the CDR3 is TGTGCCAGCAGCTTAGGTTCGGGCTACCAGTACTTC.